Listed below are T cell receptor beta chains from one sample, sequenced in a study of blood T cell repertoires in COVID-19. TCRdb's copy holds only in-frame clones and misses some; the assay was immunoSEQ multiplex PCR. The sample gives roughly 280,000 clones, approximately 85% of which show up once; approximately 9.9% is in the top ten. Sequencing was done on a sample of peripheral blood. These receptors were taken from a woman aged 70-85 years with acute or convalescent COVID-19. CDR3s include the opening cysteine and the closing phenylalanine or tryptophan. The D gene is left open where the match is weak. Size is omitted from some rows. Given values are once, few, many or a class for expanded clones.

j_call: TRBJ2-2; d_call: TRBD1; clone_size: few; v_call: TRBV5-1; cdr3_aa: CASSLAGGTGELFF; cdr3_nt: TGCGCCAGCAGCTTAGCAGGGGGCACCGGGGAGCTGTTTTTT
j_call: TRBJ1-1; d_call: -; clone_size: -; v_call: TRBV7-9; cdr3_aa: CASSFLQGRTEAFF; cdr3_nt: TGTGCCAGCAGCTTTTTGCAGGGGCGGACTGAAGCTTTCTTT
j_call: TRBJ2-1; d_call: -; clone_size: -; v_call: TRBV5-1; cdr3_aa: CASSLGGSTSYNEQFF; cdr3_nt: TGCGCCAGCAGCCTCGGAGGGTCCACTTCTTACAATGAGCAGTTCTTC
j_call: TRBJ1-2; d_call: -; clone_size: -; v_call: TRBV5-6; cdr3_aa: CASSLAGLSIARGYTF; cdr3_nt: TGTGCCAGCAGCTTAGCAGGGCTAAGTATTGCCCGTGGCTACACCTTC
j_call: TRBJ1-1; d_call: TRBD1; clone_size: -; v_call: TRBV27; cdr3_aa: CASSQTGFNTEAFF; cdr3_nt: TGTGCCAGCAGCCAGACAGGGTTCAACACTGAAGCTTTCTTT
j_call: TRBJ1-2; d_call: TRBD1; clone_size: -; v_call: TRBV2; cdr3_aa: CASSALAAGGENGYTF; cdr3_nt: TGTGCCAGCAGCGCCCTGGCGGCAGGGGGTGAGAATGGCTACACCTTC
j_call: TRBJ1-2; d_call: TRBD1; clone_size: -; v_call: TRBV6-6; cdr3_aa: CASTLGDRGGGYTF; cdr3_nt: TGTGCCAGCACCCTAGGAGACAGGGGGGGAGGCTACACCTTC
j_call: TRBJ1-5; d_call: TRBD1; clone_size: -; v_call: TRBV7-8; cdr3_aa: CASSLSRDRTYSNQPQHF; cdr3_nt: TGTGCCAGCAGCTTAAGCCGGGACAGGACATATAGCAATCAGCCCCAGCATTTT
j_call: TRBJ1-3; d_call: -; clone_size: -; v_call: TRBV5-4; cdr3_aa: CASSLQGSSGNTIYF; cdr3_nt: TGTGCCAGCAGCTTGCAGGGCAGCTCTGGAAACACCATATATTTT
j_call: TRBJ2-3; d_call: TRBD2; clone_size: -; v_call: TRBV7-9; cdr3_aa: CASSSGLAGGTDTQYF; cdr3_nt: TGTGCCAGCAGCTCCGGACTAGCGGGGGGCACAGATACGCAGTATTTT
j_call: TRBJ1-5; d_call: -; clone_size: -; v_call: TRBV20-1; cdr3_aa: CSASRGREGQPQHF; cdr3_nt: TGCAGTGCTAGTAGAGGGCGGGAGGGTCAGCCCCAGCATTTT
j_call: TRBJ1-1; d_call: -; clone_size: -; v_call: TRBV5-1; cdr3_aa: CASSGSGVEAFF; cdr3_nt: TGCGCCAGCAGCGGGTCAGGGGTTGAAGCTTTCTTT
j_call: TRBJ2-1; d_call: TRBD2; clone_size: -; v_call: TRBV7-9; cdr3_aa: CASSFARARGGNEQFF; cdr3_nt: TGTGCCAGCAGCTTCGCGAGGGCGCGGGGGGGCAATGAGCAGTTCTTC
j_call: TRBJ1-1; d_call: TRBD1; clone_size: few; v_call: TRBV19; cdr3_aa: CAASGQINTEAFF; cdr3_nt: TGTGCCGCTTCGGGACAGATAAACACTGAAGCTTTCTTT
j_call: TRBJ2-2; d_call: -; clone_size: -; v_call: TRBV13; cdr3_aa: CASSPRSDTGELFF; cdr3_nt: TGTGCCAGCAGCCCGAGGTCCGACACCGGGGAGCTGTTTTTT